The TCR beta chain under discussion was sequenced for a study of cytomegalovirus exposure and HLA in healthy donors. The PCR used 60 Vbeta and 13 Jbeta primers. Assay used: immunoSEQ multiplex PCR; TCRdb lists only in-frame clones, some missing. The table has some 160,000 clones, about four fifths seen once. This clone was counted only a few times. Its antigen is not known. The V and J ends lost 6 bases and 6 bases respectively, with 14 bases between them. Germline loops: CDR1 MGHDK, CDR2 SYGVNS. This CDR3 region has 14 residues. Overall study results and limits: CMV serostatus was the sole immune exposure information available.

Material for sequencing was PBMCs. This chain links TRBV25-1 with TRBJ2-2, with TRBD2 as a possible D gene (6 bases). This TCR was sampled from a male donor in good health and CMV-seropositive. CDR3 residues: CASSGSGFSGELFF. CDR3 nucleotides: TGTGCCAGCAGCGGGAGTGGTTTTTCCGGGGAGCTGTTTTTT.